The present TCR beta chain was sequenced within a study of neurological immune-mediated disorders. From the 5' RACE reads, TCRdb called clonotypes with MiXCR, one entry per CDR3 protein. The table shows about 74,000 distinct CDR3 sequences, with 4% to 6% occurring only once. V was shortened by 5 bases and J by 8 bases, with 19 bases between the two germline ends. The CDR3 extends over 14 amino acids. Looked up from germline, CDR1 is DFQATT and CDR2 is SNEGSKA (reference sequence). This clonotype was detected ten times or more. The sequence derives from a man aged 18 to 35 with multiple sclerosis. The sequencing input was PBMCs. V and J are TRBV20-1 and TRBJ2-1, with D perhaps matching TRBD2 (6 bases). The CDR3 loop reads CSAVVQIAADEQFF. In nucleotides, the CDR3 is TGCAGTGCTGTGGTTCAAATAGCGGCCGATGAGCAGTTCTTC.